Listed here is a single TCR beta chain. Its antigen is not identified. Sequencing was performed with immunoSEQ multiplex PCR; in TCRdb, only in-frame clones are kept and a portion is missing. The table has tens of thousands of clones, under 95% seen once; the top ten hold 5%. This record comes from a study of early stage breast cancer tumors. General study results and limits: Most shared enriched TCRB sequences were commonly generated ones.

This receptor was identified in a person between 65 and 80 years old with breast cancer. The sequencing input was blood.

The CDR3 protein is CASIYLPLAGGPVGTDTQYF. The CDR3 DNA reads as TGCGCCAGCATCTACCTCCCGCTAGCGGGAGGGCCCGTGGGCACAGATACGCAGTATTTT. The genes are TRBV23-1 and TRBJ2-3; 12 positions match TRBD2. Being an ORF, TRBV23-1 has a function that is uncertain. V gave up 7 bases and J gave up 1 base; unmatched junction bases: 18. The CDR3 runs 20 residues.